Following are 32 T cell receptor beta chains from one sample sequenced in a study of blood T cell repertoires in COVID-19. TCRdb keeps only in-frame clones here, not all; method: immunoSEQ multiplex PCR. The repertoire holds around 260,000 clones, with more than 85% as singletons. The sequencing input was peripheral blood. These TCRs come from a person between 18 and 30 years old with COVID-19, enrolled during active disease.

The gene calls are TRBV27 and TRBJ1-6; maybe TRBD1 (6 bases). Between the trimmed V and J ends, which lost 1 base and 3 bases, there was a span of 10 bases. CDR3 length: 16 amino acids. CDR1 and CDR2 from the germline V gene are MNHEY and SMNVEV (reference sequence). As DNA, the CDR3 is TGTGCCAGCAGTTTATATACAGGGTACTATAATTCACCCCTCCACTTT. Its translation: CASSLYTGYYNSPLHF.

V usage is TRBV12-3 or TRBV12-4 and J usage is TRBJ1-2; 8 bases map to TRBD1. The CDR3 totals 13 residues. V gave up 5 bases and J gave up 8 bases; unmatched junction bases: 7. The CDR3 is CASSVTGAHGYTF. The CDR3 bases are TGTGCCAGCAGTGTGACAGGGGCGCACGGCTACACCTTC.

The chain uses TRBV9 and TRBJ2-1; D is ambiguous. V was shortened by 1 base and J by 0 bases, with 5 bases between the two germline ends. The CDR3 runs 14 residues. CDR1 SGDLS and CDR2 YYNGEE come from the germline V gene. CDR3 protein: CASSVSLSYNEQFF. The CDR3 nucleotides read TGTGCCAGCAGCGTAAGCCTCTCCTACAATGAGCAGTTCTTC.

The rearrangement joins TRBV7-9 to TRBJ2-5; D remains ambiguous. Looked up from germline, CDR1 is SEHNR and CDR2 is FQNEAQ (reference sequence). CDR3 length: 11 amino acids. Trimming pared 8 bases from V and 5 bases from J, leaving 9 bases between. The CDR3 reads CASRDLETQYF. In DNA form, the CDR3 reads TGTGCCAGCCGAGATCTGGAGACCCAGTACTTC.

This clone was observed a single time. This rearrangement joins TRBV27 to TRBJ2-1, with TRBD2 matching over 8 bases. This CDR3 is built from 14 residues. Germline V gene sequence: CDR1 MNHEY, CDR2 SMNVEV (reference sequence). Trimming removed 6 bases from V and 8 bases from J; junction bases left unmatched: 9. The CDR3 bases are TGTGCCAGCAGCTCCCCGGGACTAGGCCATGAGCAGTTCTTC. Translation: CASSSPGLGHEQFF.

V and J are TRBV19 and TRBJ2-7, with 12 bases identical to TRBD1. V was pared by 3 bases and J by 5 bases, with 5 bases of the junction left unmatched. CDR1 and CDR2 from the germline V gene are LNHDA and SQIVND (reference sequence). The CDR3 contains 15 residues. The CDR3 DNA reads TGTGCCAGTAGTATCTCCGGGACAGGGGGCAACGAGCAGTACTTC. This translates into CASSISGTGGNEQYF.

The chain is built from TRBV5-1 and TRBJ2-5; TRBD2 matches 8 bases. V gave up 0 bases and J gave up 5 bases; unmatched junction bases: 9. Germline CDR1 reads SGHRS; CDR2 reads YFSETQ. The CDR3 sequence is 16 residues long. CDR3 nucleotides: TGCGCCAGCAGCTTGGTGGTAGCGGGAAGTGGGGAGACCCAGTACTTC. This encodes CASSLVVAGSGETQYF.

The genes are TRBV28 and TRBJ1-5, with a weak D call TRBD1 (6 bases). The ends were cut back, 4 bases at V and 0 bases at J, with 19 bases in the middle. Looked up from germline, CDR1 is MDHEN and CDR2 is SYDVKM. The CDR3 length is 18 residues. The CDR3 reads CASSSPVTGSYSNQPQHF. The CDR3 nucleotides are TGTGCCAGCAGTTCTCCGGTGACAGGTAGTTATAGCAATCAGCCCCAGCATTTT.

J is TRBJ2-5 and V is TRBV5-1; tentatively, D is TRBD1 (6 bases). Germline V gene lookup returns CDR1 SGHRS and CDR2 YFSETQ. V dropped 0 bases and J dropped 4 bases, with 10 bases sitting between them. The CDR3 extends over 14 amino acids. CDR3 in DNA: TGCGCCAGCAGCTTGGTACAGGGAGTAGAGACCCAGTACTTC. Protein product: CASSLVQGVETQYF.

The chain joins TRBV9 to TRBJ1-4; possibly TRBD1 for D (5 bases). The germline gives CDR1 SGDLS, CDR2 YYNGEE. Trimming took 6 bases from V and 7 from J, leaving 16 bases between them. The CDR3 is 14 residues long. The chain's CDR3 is CASNGGGSGEKLFF. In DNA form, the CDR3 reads TGTGCCAGCAACGGGGGAGGGAGCGGTGAAAAACTGTTTTTT.

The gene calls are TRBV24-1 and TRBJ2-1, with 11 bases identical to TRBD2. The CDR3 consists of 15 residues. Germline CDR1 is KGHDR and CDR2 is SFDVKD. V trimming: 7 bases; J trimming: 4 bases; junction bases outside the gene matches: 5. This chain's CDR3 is CATSVAGGTYNEQFF. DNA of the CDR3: TGTGCCACCAGCGTAGCGGGAGGGACTTACAATGAGCAGTTCTTC.

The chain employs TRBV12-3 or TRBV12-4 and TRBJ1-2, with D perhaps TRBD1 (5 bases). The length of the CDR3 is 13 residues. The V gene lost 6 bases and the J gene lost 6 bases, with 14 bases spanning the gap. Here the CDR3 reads CASSPTPGDGYTF. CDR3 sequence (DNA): TGTGCCAGCAGCCCGACCCCGGGGGATGGCTACACCTTC.

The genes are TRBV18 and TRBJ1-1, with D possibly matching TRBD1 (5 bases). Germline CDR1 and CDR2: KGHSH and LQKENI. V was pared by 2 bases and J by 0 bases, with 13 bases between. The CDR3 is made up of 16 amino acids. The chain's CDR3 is CASSPSFGGVNTEAFF. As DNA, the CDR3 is TGTGCCAGCTCACCAAGTTTTGGGGGGGTGAACACTGAAGCTTTCTTT.

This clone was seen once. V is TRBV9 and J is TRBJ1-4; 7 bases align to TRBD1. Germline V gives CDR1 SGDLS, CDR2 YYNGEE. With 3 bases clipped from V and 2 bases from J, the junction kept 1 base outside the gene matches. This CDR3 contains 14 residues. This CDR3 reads CASSATGTNEKLFF. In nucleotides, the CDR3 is TGTGCCAGCAGCGCGACAGGGACTAATGAAAAACTGTTTTTT. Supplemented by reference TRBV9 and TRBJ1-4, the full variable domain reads DSGVTQTPKHLITATGQRVTLRCSPRSGDLSVYWYQQSLDQGLQFLIQYYNGEERAKGNILERFSAQQFPDLHSELNLSSLELGDSALYFCASSATGTNEKLFFGSGTQLSVL.

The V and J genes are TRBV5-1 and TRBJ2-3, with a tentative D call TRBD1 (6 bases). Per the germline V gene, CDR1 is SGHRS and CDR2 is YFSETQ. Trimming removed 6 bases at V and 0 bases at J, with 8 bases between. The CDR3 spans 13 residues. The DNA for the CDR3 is TGCGCCAGCAACAGGGAAAGCACAGATACGCAGTATTTT. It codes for CASNRESTDTQYF.

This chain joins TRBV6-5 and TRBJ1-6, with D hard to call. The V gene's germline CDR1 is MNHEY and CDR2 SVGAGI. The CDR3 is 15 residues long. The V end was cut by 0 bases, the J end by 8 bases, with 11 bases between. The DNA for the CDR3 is TGTGCCAGCAGTTACTCGTCAGTAAAAGATTCACCCCTCCACTTT. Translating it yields CASSYSSVKDSPLHF.

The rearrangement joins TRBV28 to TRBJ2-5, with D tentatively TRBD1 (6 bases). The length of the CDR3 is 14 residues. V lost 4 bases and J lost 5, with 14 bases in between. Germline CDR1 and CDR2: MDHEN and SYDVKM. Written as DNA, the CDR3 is TGTGCCAGCAGTTCGGCAGGGGTGCGGGAGACCCAGTACTTC. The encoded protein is CASSSAGVRETQYF.

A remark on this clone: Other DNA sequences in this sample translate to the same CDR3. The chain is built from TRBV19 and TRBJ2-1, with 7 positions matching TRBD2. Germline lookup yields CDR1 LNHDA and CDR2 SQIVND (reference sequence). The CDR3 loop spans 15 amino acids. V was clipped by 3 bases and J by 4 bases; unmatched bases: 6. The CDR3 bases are TGTGCCAGTAGTATTGGGGGAGGGCCATACAATGAGCAGTTCTTC. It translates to CASSIGGGPYNEQFF.

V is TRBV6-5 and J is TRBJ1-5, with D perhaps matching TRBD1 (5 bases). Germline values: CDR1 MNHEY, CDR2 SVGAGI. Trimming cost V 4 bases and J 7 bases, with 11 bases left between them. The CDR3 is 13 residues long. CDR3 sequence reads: CASSFFGGQPQHF. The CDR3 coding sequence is TGTGCCAGCAGTTTTTTTGGGGGGCAGCCCCAGCATTTT.

CDR3 coding DNA: TGCGCCAGCAGCCAAGTTAACGGCAGGGTCTATGGCTACACCTTC. Translated, it gives CASSQVNGRVYGYTF. This rearrangement joins TRBV4-1 to TRBJ1-2; TRBD1 might be the D (5 bases). Germline V gene sequence: CDR1 MGHRA, CDR2 YSYEKL. Trimming cost V 1 base and J 4 bases, with 13 bases left between them. The CDR3 spans 15 residues.

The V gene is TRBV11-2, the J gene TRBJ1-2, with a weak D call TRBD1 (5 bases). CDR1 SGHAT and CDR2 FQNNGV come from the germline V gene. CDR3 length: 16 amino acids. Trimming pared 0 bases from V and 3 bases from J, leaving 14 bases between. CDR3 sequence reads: CASSLEAGTVHYGYTF. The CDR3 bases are TGTGCCAGCAGCTTAGAGGCGGGGACCGTTCACTATGGCTACACCTTC.

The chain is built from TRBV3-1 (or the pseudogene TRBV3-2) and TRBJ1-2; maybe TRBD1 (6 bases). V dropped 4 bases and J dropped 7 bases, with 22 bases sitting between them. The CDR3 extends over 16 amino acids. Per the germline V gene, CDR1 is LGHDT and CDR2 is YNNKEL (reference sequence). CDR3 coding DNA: TGTGCCAGCAGCCCCGGAATCACAGGGTCTCGGTTTGGCTACACCTTC. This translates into CASSPGITGSRFGYTF.

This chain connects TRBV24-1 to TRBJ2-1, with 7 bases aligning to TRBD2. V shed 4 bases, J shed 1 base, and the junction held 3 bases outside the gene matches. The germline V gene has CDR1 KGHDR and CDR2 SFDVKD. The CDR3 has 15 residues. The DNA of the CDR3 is TGTGCCACCAGTGACGCGGGGGATTCCTACAATGAGCAGTTCTTC. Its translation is CATSDAGDSYNEQFF.

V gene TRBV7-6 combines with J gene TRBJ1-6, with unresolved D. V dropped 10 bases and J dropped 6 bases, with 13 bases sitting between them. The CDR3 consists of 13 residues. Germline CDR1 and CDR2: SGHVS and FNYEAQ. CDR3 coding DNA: TGTGCCACCCGAGAGGGTCCTAATTCACCCCTCCACTTT. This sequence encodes CATREGPNSPLHF.

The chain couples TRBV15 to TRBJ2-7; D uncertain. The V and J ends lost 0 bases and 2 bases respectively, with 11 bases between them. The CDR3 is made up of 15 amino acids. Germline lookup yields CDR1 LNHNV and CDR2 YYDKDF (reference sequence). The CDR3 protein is CATSRDLQAPYEQYF. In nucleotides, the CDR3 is TGTGCCACCAGCAGAGATCTCCAGGCCCCCTACGAGCAGTACTTC.

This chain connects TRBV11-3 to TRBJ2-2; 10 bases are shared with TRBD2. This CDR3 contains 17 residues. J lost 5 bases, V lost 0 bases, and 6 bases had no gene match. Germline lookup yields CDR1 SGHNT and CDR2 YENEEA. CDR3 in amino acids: CASSLDTGLAQTGELFF. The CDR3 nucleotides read TGTGCCAGCAGCTTAGACACGGGACTAGCGCAAACCGGGGAGCTGTTTTTT.

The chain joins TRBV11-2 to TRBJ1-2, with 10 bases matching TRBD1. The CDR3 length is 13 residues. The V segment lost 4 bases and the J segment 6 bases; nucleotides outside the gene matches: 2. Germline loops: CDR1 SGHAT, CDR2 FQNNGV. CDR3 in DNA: TGTGCCAGCAGCTGGGACAGGGGTAATGGCTACACCTTC. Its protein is CASSWDRGNGYTF.

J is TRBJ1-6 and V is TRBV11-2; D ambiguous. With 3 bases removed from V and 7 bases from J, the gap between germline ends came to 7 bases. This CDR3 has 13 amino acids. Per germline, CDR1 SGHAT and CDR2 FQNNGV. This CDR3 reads CASSFNRNSPLHF. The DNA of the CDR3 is TGTGCCAGCAGCTTTAACAGAAATTCACCCCTCCACTTT.

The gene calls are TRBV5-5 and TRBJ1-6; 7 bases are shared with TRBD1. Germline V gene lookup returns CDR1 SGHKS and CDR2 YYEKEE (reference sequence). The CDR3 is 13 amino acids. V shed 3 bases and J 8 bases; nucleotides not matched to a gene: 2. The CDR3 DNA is TGTGCCAGCAGCTCTACAGGGGATTCACCCCTCCACTTT. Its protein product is CASSSTGDSPLHF.

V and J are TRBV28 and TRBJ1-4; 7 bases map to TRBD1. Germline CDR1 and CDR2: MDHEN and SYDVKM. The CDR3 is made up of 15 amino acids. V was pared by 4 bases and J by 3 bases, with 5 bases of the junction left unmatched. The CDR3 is CASSSTGQPNEKLFF. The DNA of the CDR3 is TGTGCCAGCAGTTCTACGGGACAGCCTAATGAAAAACTGTTTTTT.

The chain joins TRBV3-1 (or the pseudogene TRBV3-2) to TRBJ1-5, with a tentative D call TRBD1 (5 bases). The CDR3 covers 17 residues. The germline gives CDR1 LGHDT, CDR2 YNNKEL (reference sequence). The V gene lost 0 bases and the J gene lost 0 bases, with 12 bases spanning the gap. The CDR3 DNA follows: TGTGCCAGCAGCCAAGATAGCGGGGACCTTAGCAATCAGCCCCAGCATTTT. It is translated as CASSQDSGDLSNQPQHF.

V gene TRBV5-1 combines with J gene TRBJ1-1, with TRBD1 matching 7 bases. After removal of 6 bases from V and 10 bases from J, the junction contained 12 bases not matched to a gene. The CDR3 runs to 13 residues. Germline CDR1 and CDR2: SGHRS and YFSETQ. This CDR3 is CASTDRDRAGAFF. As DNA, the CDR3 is TGCGCCAGCACCGATCGAGACAGGGCCGGAGCTTTCTTT.